This TCR beta chain was profiled in a study of T cell responses to AZD1222 COVID-19 vaccine. Produced via immunoSEQ multiplex PCR; TCRdb's table is partial and in-frame only. The profile covers about 150,000 clones, with around 88% appearing a single time and about 3.2% taken by the ten largest. The study, taken as a whole, reports: Among spike-specific TCRs, nearly half reportedly target unmutated variant regions. The CD4 TCRs associated with vaccination extended across spike and predominated at 160-218 and 743-854. Samples come after the peak T cell response, not at day 14.

In regard to this clone: Its target is unknown.

The CDR3 is 12 amino acids. The chain links TRBV21-1 to TRBJ1-1. TRBV21-1 is marked as a pseudogene. Material: peripheral blood, obtained on day 0 of MenACWY control vaccination. This clonotype was obtained from an adult in good health. CDR3 coding DNA: TGTGCCAGCAGCAAAGATAACACTGAAGCTTTCTTT. This sequence encodes CASSKDNTEAFF.